The 7 T cell receptor beta chains below come from one sample, sequenced in a study of cytomegalovirus exposure and HLA in healthy donors. PCR involved 60 Vbeta and 13 Jbeta primers. The assay was immunoSEQ multiplex PCR, and TCRdb's table has in-frame clones only and misses some. Of 130,000 or so clones in the sample, roughly 84% were seen once. Material: PBMCs. The receptors were gathered from a young woman in good health and CMV-seropositive.

This clone occurred a few times. The chain uses TRBV4-1 and TRBJ2-3, with a tentative D call TRBD1 (6 bases). In germline, CDR1 is MGHRA, CDR2 YSYEKL. The CDR3 runs 17 residues. Trimming stripped 3 bases from V and 2 bases from J, with 18 bases between. CDR3 in DNA: TGCGCCAGCAGCCAGAGACTCGGGACAATGGACACAGATACGCAGTATTTT. This gives the protein CASSQRLGTMDTDTQYF.

The chain has TRBV9 and TRBJ2-1, with TRBD1 matching over 10 bases. Trimming at V came to 5 bases and at J to 4 bases, leaving 6 bases not matched to a gene. The CDR3 extends over 15 amino acids. Per the germline V gene, CDR1 is SGDLS and CDR2 is YYNGEE. The CDR3 DNA follows: TGTGCCAGCAGTAGACAGGGGGCGGGATACAATGAGCAGTTCTTC. The encoded protein is CASSRQGAGYNEQFF.

The CDR3 DNA reads as TGTGCCAGCAGCTCCAGGGGGCCAGATACGCAGTATTTT. Translating gives CASSSRGPDTQYF. The gene calls are TRBV7-9 and TRBJ2-3, with TRBD1 identical over 8 bases. J lost 4 bases, V lost 4 bases, and 1 base had no gene match. Germline lookup yields CDR1 SEHNR and CDR2 FQNEAQ (reference sequence). CDR3 length: 13 amino acids.

This CDR3 is CASSITATSGGLNEQFF. DNA of the CDR3: TGTGCCAGTAGTATCACCGCGACTAGCGGGGGGCTCAATGAGCAGTTCTTC. The genes are TRBV19 and TRBJ2-1; 13 positions agree with TRBD2. The CDR3 loop spans 17 amino acids. Per the germline V gene, CDR1 is LNHDA and CDR2 is SQIVND (reference sequence). The trim removed 3 bases at V and 6 bases at J, leaving 8 bases unmatched.

For the CDR3, the DNA is TGTGCCAGTGCGGGCGTGGGTGGGACTAGCGGGGCTTTCTCCTACAATGAGCAGTTCTTC. Its translation is CASAGVGGTSGAFSYNEQFF. The chain is built from TRBV19 and TRBJ2-1, with 13 nucleotides matching TRBD2. CDR1 and CDR2 (germline): LNHDA, SQIVND (reference sequence). This CDR3 comprises 20 residues. J gave up 0 bases and V 8 bases, and 16 bases lay outside the gene matches. Together with reference TRBV19 and TRBJ2-1, the CDR3 gives the full variable domain: DGGITQSPKYLFRKEGQNVTLSCEQNLNHDAMYWYRQDPGQGLRLIYYSQIVNDFQKGDIAEGYSVSREKKESFPLTVTSAQKNPTAFYLCASAGVGGTSGAFSYNEQFFGPGTRLTVL.

The rearrangement joins TRBV5-4 to TRBJ2-1; 10 bases line up with TRBD2. The V segment lost 2 bases and the J segment 8 bases; nucleotides outside the gene matches: 7. The CDR3 runs 15 residues. Per germline, CDR1 SGHNT and CDR2 YYREEE (reference sequence). DNA for the CDR3: TGTGCCAGCAGCTTATCTAGCGGGGGCTCAGATGAGCAGTTCTTC. Protein: CASSLSSGGSDEQFF. The whole variable domain, remainder taken from reference TRBV5-4 and TRBJ2-1, is ETGVTQSPTHLIKTRGQQVTLRCSSQSGHNTVSWYQQALGQGPQFIFQYYREEENGRGNFPPRFSGLQFPNYSSELNVNALELDDSALYLCASSLSSGGSDEQFFGPGTRLTVL.

The CDR3 sequence is CASSLAPGGERETQYF. The CDR3 DNA follows: TGTGCCAGCAGCTTAGCCCCGGGGGGGGAGAGGGAGACCCAGTACTTC. This chain uses TRBV7-3 with TRBJ2-5, with TRBD2 matching over 8 bases. CDR3 length: 16 residues. The junction had 10 bases not matched to a gene; V was cut back by 2 bases and J by 5 bases. CDR1 SGHTA and CDR2 FQGTGA come from the germline V gene.